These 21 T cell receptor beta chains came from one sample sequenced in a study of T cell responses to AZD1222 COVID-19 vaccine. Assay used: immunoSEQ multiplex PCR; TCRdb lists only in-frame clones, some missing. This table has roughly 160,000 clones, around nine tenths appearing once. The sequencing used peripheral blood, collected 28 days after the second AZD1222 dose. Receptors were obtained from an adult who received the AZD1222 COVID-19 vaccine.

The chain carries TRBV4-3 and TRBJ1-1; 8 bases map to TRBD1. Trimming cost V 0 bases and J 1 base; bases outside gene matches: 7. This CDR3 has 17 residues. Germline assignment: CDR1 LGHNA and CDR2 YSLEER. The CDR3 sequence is CASSQDRGRGPNTEAFF. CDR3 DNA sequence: TGCGCCAGCAGCCAAGATCGTGGCAGGGGGCCGAACACTGAAGCTTTCTTT.

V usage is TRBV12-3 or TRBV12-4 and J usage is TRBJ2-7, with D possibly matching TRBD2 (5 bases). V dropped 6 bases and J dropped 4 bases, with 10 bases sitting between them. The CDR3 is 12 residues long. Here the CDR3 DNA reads TGTGCCAGCAGCTTCTCGGGGTACGAGCAGTACTTC. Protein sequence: CASSFSGYEQYF.

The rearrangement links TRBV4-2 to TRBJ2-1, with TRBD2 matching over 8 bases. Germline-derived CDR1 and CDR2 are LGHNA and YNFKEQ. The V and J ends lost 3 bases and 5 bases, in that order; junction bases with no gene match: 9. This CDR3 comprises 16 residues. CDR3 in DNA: TGTGCCAGCAGCCAGGCCACCGGGACTAGGAACAATGAGCAGTTCTTC. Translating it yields CASSQATGTRNNEQFF.

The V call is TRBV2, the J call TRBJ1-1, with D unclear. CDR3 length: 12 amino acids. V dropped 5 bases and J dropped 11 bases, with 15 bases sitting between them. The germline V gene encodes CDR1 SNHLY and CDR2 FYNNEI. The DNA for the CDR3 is TGTGCCAGCAGTACGGGCGGCGGCCGGGCTTTCTTT. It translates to CASSTGGGRAFF.

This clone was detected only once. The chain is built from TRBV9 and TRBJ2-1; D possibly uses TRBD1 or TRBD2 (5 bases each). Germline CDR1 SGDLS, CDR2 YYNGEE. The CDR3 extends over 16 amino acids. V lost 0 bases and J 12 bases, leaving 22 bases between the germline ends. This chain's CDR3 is CASSVDLRDVGWGQFF. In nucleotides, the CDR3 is TGTGCCAGCAGCGTAGACCTTCGGGACGTTGGCTGGGGGCAGTTCTTC.

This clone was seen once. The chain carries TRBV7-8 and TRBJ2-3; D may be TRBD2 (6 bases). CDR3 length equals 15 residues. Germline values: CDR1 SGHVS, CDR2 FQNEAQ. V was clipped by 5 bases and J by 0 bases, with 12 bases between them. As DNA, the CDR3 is TGTGCCAGCAGCGTAACTAGCCCGAGCACAGATACGCAGTATTTT. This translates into CASSVTSPSTDTQYF.

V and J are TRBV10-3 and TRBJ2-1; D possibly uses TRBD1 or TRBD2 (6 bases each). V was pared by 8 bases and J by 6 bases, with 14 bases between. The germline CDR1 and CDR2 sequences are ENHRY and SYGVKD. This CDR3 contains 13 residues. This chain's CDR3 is CAIRGLAGNEQFF. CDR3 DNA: TGTGCCATCCGGGGGCTAGCAGGCAATGAGCAGTTCTTC.

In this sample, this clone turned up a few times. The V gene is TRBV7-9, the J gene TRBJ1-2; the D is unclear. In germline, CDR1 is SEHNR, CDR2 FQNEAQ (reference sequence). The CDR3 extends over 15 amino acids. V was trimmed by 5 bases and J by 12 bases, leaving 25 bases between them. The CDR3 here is CASSRLQIKDGVDTF. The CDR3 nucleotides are TGTGCCAGCAGCCGTCTTCAAATTAAGGACGGCGTCGACACCTTC.

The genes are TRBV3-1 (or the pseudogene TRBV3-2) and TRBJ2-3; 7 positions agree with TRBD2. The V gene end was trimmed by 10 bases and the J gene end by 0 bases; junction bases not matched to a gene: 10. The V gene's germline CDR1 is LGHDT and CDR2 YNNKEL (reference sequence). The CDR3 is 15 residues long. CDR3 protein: CATQKGTTSTDTQYF. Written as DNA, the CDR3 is TGTGCCACCCAAAAGGGGACTACTAGCACAGATACGCAGTATTTT.

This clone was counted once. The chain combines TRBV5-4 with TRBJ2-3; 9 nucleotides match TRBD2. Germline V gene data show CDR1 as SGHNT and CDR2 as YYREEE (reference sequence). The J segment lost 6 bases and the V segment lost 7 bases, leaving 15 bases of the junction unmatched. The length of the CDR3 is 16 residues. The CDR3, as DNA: TGTGCCAGCGGATTGGCTAGCGGGACCGTGAGCGATACGCAGTATTTT. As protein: CASGLASGTVSDTQYF.

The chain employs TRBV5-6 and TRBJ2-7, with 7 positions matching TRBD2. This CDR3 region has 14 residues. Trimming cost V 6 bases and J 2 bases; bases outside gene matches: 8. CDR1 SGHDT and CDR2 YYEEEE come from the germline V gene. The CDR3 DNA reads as TGTGCCAGCAACCGGTGGGAGGGACCCTACGAGCAGTACTTC. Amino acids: CASNRWEGPYEQYF.

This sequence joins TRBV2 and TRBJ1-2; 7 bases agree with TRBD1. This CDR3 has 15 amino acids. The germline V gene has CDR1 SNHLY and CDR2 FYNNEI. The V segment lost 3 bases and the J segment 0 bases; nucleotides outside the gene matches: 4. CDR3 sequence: CASSDRDRPNYGYTF. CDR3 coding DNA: TGTGCCAGCAGTGACCGGGACAGACCTAACTATGGCTACACCTTC.

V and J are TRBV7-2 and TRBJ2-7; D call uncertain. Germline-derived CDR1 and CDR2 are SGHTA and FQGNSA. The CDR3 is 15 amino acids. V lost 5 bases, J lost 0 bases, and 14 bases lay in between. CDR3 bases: TGTGCCAGCAGCCCGTTGGACGGAATCTCCTACGAGCAGTACTTC. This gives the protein CASSPLDGISYEQYF.

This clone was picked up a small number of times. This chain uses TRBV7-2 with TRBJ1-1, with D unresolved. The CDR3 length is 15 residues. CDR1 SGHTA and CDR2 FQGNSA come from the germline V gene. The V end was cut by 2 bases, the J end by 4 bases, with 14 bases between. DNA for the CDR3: TGTGCCAGCAGCTTATCGCTTCGGGGAGCCACTGAAGCTTTCTTT. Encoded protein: CASSLSLRGATEAFF.

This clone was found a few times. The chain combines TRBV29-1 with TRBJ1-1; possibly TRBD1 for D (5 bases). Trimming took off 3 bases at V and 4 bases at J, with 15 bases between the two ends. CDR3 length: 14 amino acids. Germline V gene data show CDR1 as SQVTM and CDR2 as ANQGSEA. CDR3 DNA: TGCAGCGTTGAGGGGAGTCAGAGGGGCACTGAAGCTTTCTTT. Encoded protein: CSVEGSQRGTEAFF. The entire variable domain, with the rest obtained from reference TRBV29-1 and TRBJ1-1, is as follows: SAVISQKPSRDICQRGTSLTIQCQVDSQVTMMFWYRQQPGQSLTLIATANQGSEATYESGFVIDKFPISRPNLTFSTLTVSNMSPEDSSIYLCSVEGSQRGTEAFFGQGTRLTVV.

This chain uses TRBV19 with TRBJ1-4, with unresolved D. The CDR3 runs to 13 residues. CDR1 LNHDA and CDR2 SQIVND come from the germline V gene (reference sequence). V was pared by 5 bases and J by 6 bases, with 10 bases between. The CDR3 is CASSRVGYEKLFF. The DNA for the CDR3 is TGTGCCAGTAGTCGAGTTGGGTATGAAAAACTGTTTTTT.

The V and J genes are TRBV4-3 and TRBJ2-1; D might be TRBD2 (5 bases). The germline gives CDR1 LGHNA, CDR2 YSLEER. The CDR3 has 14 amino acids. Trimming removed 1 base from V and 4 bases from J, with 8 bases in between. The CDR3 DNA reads TGCGCCAGCAGCCAAGTTCCGGGATACAATGAGCAGTTCTTC. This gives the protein CASSQVPGYNEQFF.

Here the CDR3 reads CASSDVDHTQYF. In DNA form, the CDR3 reads TGTGCCAGCAGTGATGTGGATCATACGCAGTATTTT. This chain links TRBV2 with TRBJ2-3; no clear D gene. The CDR3 loop spans 12 amino acids. Trimming stripped 3 bases from V and 7 bases from J, with 8 bases between. Germline CDR1 reads SNHLY; CDR2 reads FYNNEI.

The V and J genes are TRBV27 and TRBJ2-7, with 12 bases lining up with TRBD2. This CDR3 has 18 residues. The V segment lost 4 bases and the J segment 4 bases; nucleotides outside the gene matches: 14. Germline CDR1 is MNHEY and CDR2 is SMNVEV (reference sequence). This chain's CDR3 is CASSSPLTSGGSRYEQYF. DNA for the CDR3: TGTGCCAGCAGTTCGCCTCTTACTAGCGGGGGGTCCCGATACGAGCAGTACTTC.

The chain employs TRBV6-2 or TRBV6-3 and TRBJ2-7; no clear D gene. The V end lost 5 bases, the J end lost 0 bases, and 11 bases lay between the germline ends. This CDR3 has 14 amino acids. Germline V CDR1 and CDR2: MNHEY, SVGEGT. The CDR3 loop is CASSLDNDSYEQYF. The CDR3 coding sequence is TGTGCCAGCAGTCTTGACAACGACTCCTACGAGCAGTACTTC.

CDR3 residues: CASSSGGTGNTEAFF. The CDR3 DNA reads TGTGCCAGCAGCTCAGGAGGGACAGGGAACACTGAAGCTTTCTTT. The chain carries TRBV5-4 and TRBJ1-1, with 8 bases that match TRBD1. CDR3 length: 15 amino acids. The junction had 5 bases not matched to a gene; V was cut back by 3 bases and J by 1 base. Germline CDR1 and CDR2: SGHNT and YYREEE (reference sequence).